This T cell receptor (beta chain) is from a study of cytomegalovirus exposure and HLA in healthy donors. Study findings and constraints: At a 0.05 false discovery rate, a later analysis found some 18,000 TCR beta sequences to be associated with HLA alleles.

A remark on this clone: What it recognizes is unknown.

The CDR3 is 15 residues long. With 7 bases removed from V and 2 bases from J, the gap between germline ends came to 14 bases. In germline, CDR1 is MNHEY, CDR2 SMNVEV (reference sequence). PCR primers comprised 60 Vbeta and 13 Jbeta primers. Data came from immunoSEQ multiplex PCR; TCRdb stores just in-frame clones and leaves some out. Its table records under 150,000 clones. This sequence originates from a woman aged 55-70 years in good health and CMV-seronegative. This chain uses TRBV27 with TRBJ1-4, with D perhaps TRBD1 (6 bases). Sequencing was performed on PBMCs. This chain's CDR3 is CASTRGTPTNEKLFF. As DNA, the CDR3 is TGTGCCAGCACGCGAGGGACACCGACTAATGAAAAACTGTTTTTT.